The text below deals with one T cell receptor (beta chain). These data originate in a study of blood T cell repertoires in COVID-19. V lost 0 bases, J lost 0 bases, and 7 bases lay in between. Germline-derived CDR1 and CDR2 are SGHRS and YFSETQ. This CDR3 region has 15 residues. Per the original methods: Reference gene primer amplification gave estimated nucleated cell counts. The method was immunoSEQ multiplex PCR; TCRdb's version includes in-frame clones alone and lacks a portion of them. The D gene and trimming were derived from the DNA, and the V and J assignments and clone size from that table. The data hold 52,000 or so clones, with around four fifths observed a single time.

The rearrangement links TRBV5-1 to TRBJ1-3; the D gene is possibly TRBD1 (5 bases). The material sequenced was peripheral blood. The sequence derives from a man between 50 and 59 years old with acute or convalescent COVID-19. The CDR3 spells CASSLDRSSGNTIYF. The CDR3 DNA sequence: TGCGCCAGCAGCTTGGACAGGTCCTCTGGAAACACCATATATTTT.